The clone carrying this T cell receptor (beta chain) has at least ten counts. Its antigen is not known. Germline V CDR1 and CDR2: DFQATT, SNEGSKA (reference sequence). Trimming stripped 3 bases from V and 5 bases from J, with 16 bases between. The CDR3 runs to 15 residues. The data derive from a study of neurological immune-mediated disorders. Study findings and constraints: The study found no CDR3 amino acid sequences shared by expanded clones across subjects, suggesting private repertoires in all groups. Neither clinical nor MRI features were found to be associated with the multiple sclerosis repertoire cluster.

Noted time point: longitudinal time-point 1 (baseline). 5'RACE employing 10-nucleotide random UMIs yielded the cDNA. TCRdb re-called the 5' RACE reads with MiXCR, one entry per CDR3 protein. In the table there are tens of thousands of distinct CDR3 sequences, under 4% of which are singletons. J is TRBJ1-4 and V is TRBV20-1; tentative D call: TRBD1 (6 bases). What was sequenced was PBMCs. The sequence came from a woman in her fifties or sixties with multiple sclerosis. The CDR3 reads CSARSSDRGNEKLFF. DNA of the CDR3: TGCAGTGCTAGGAGCTCGGACAGAGGAAATGAAAAACTGTTTTTT.